Detailed here is one T cell receptor beta chain. Its matching antigen is unknown. Sequencing used immunoSEQ multiplex PCR; TCRdb keeps in-frame clones, though not all of them. The table shows about 150,000 clones, with approximately 90% occurring only once. This CDR3 is built from 13 residues. Trimming left V 4 bases short and J 7 bases short, with 13 bases between. The germline CDR1 and CDR2 sequences are LGHDT and YNNKEL (reference sequence). The sample is drawn from a study of T cell responses to AZD1222 COVID-19 vaccine. Study-wide results and limits: Dominant at 160-218 and 743-854, vaccine-associated CD4 TCRs also spanned spike. Just a handful of people given AZD1222 tested seropositive at baseline.

The source of this sequence is an adult who received the AZD1222 COVID-19 vaccine. V usage is TRBV3-1 (or the pseudogene TRBV3-2) and J usage is TRBJ1-1, with a weak D call TRBD1 (5 bases). The sequences come from peripheral blood, collected 28 days after the second AZD1222 dose. The CDR3 is CASSLTVAYEAFF. The CDR3 nucleotides are TGTGCCAGCAGCCTGACAGTGGCGTATGAAGCTTTCTTT.